This TCR beta chain comes out of a study of T cells in Graves' hyperthyroidism and ophthalmopathy. Background on the study: It was at initial diagnosis, before any treatment, that peripheral blood was collected.

Per the germline V gene, CDR1 is LNHNV and CDR2 is YYDKDF (reference sequence). V lost 4 bases and J lost 2, with 5 bases in between. The CDR3 consists of 12 residues. Study-wide points: Most expanded thyroid clonotypes above 0.001 also appeared in blood.

For this clonotype: As yet, its antigen is unknown.

Regions amplified from RNA transcripts were the TCR beta CDR3 regions. The HTBI primer set drove a first-round RT-PCR of the TCR CDR3. TCRdb itself ran the multiplex PCR reads through MiXCR, one entry per CDR3 protein. Among about 180,000 distinct CDR3 sequences, about a sixth were seen once, and the ten largest hold 25% to 35%. The material sequenced was blood. The sequence came from a woman in her forties or fifties with Graves' hyperthyroidism. This chain uses TRBV15 with TRBJ1-2; D not resolved. The CDR3 DNA reads TGTGCCACCAGCAAGGGAAACTATGGCTACACCTTC. Protein product: CATSKGNYGYTF. Full variable domain (remainder filled in from reference TRBV15 and TRBJ1-2): DAMVIQNPRYQVTQFGKPVTLSCSQTLNHNVMYWYQQKSSQAPKLLFHYYDKDFNNEADTPDNFQSRRPNTSFCFLDIRSPGLGDTAMYLCATSKGNYGYTFGSGTRLTVV.